A selection of T cell receptor beta chains follows, all from one sample in a study of blood T cell repertoires in COVID-19. The repertoire was sequenced with immunoSEQ multiplex PCR; TCRdb's copy has only in-frame clones and lacks some. The sample yields hundreds of thousands of clones, approximately 88% seen once. The sample taken for sequencing was peripheral blood. The source of these receptors is a man in his forties with acute or convalescent COVID-19. The CDR3 runs from the conserved cysteine through the conserved F or W. The D gene is left open where the match is weak. Some rows have no size entry. The others give once, few or many, or a class for an expanded clone.

.	TRBV27	.	TRBJ1-6	CASSPVGSLPHYSPLHF	TGTGCCAGCAGTCCCGTCGGGTCTCTCCCACATTATTCACCCCTCCACTTT
.	TRBV4-1	.	TRBJ1-3	CASSQRLQGYSGNTIYF	TGCGCCAGCAGCCAACGACTCCAGGGTTATTCTGGAAACACCATATATTTT
.	TRBV5-1	TRBD2	TRBJ2-1	CASSWGGEGAGEQFF	TGCGCCAGCAGCTGGGGGGGGGAGGGAGCAGGAGAGCAGTTCTTC
.	TRBV5-1	.	TRBJ2-1	CASSLATQSMNYYNEQFF	TGCGCCAGCAGCTTGGCCACCCAATCGATGAACTATTACAATGAGCAGTTCTTC
.	TRBV25-1	TRBD1	TRBJ2-3	CASSPGDRALGDTQYF	TGTGCCAGCAGTCCAGGGGACAGGGCTCTCGGGGATACGCAGTATTTT
.	TRBV4-1	TRBD1	TRBJ1-2	CASSQGGSGGTRFPYGYTF	TGCGCCAGCAGCCAAGGGGGATCAGGGGGAACCCGCTTTCCCTATGGCTACACCTTC
.	TRBV18	.	TRBJ1-4	CATYAAGRGEKLFF	TGTGCCACTTACGCCGCGGGGCGCGGTGAAAAACTGTTTTTT
.	TRBV4-1	.	TRBJ1-5	CASSQVDSLAQHF	TGCGCCAGCAGCCAAGTAGACAGTTTAGCCCAGCATTTT
.	TRBV28	TRBD2	TRBJ2-3	CASSVLIAGESVEDTQYF	TGTGCCAGCAGTGTATTAATAGCGGGAGAATCGGTGGAGGATACGCAGTATTTT
.	TRBV6-5	.	TRBJ1-5	CASSYSRLGAQPQHF	TGTGCCAGCAGTTACTCGAGGTTAGGGGCTCAGCCCCAGCATTTT
.	TRBV9	TRBD1	TRBJ1-5	CASSVDGRGHQPQHF	TGTGCCAGCAGCGTGGATGGCAGGGGGCATCAGCCCCAGCATTTT
.	TRBV7-3	.	TRBJ2-1	CASSPDRTSSYNEQFF	TGTGCCAGCAGCCCCGACAGGACTAGCTCCTACAATGAGCAGTTCTTC
.	TRBV19	TRBD2	TRBJ2-2	CASSGLAMGGELFF	TGTGCCAGTTCTGGACTAGCGATGGGCGGGGAGCTGTTTTTT
.	TRBV30	TRBD1	TRBJ1-4	CAWKTGGLEKLFF	TGTGCCTGGAAAACAGGGGGACTTGAAAAACTGTTTTTT
.	TRBV6-2/TRBV6-3	TRBD1	TRBJ1-1	CASSLSGTGGTEAFF	TGTGCCAGCAGTCTCTCCGGGACAGGGGGGACTGAAGCTTTCTTT
.	TRBV7-8	TRBD1	TRBJ2-2	CASSSPGQYNGELFF	TGTGCCAGCAGTTCCCCGGGACAGTACAACGGGGAGCTGTTTTTT
few	TRBV7-3	.	TRBJ1-5	CASSPRWGDGNQPQHF	TGTGCCAGCAGCCCAAGATGGGGGGATGGCAATCAGCCCCAGCATTTT
.	TRBV4-1	TRBD2	TRBJ2-5	CASSQLGLAALSTQYF	TGCGCCAGCAGCCAACTCGGACTAGCGGCTTTATCGACCCAGTACTTC
.	TRBV27	TRBD1	TRBJ1-4	CASSLSPGQGGEKLFF	TGTGCCAGCAGTTTATCCCCGGGACAGGGAGGGGAAAAACTGTTTTTT
.	TRBV14	TRBD1	TRBJ1-6	CASSPGQGAGSPLHF	TGTGCCAGCAGCCCGGGACAGGGGGCAGGTTCACCCCTCCACTTT
.	TRBV7-8	.	TRBJ1-3	CASSTRTAPGNTIYF	TGTGCCAGCAGCACCCGGACAGCTCCTGGAAACACCATATATTTT
once	TRBV5-3	TRBD2	TRBJ2-2	CARSLSGLAGTKNTGELFF	TGTGCCAGAAGCTTGTCCGGACTAGCGGGGACGAAGAACACCGGGGAGCTGTTTTTT
many	TRBV6-5	.	TRBJ1-2	CASNGGNYGYTF	TGTGCCAGCAACGGCGGCAACTATGGCTACACCTTC
once	TRBV7-3	.	TRBJ2-6	CASSLMGTGANVLTF	TGTGCCAGCAGCTTAATGGGGACAGGGGCCAACGTCCTGACTTTC
.	TRBV2	TRBD2	TRBJ2-7	CASTGLASEQYF	TGTGCCAGCACCGGACTAGCGTCCGAGCAGTACTTC
.	TRBV5-8	TRBD1	TRBJ1-2	CASSWRGPDGYTF	TGTGCCAGCAGTTGGAGGGGGCCCGATGGCTACACCTTC
.	TRBV30	.	TRBJ2-7	CACGVGGRLTEQYF	TGTGCCTGTGGCGTGGGGGGGCGCTTAACCGAGCAGTACTTC
.	TRBV5-1	TRBD2	TRBJ2-1	CASSLATSGIDEQFF	TGCGCCAGCAGCTTAGCGACTAGCGGGATCGATGAGCAGTTCTTC
.	TRBV4-1	.	TRBJ2-3	CASSPKTESTDTQYF	TGCGCCAGCAGCCCAAAGACAGAGAGCACAGATACGCAGTATTTT
.	TRBV19	.	TRBJ1-4	CASCRTLGGEKLFF	TGTGCCAGTTGTCGGACATTGGGAGGGGAAAAACTGTTTTTT
.	TRBV5-1	.	TRBJ1-5	CASSPGTGSRQPQHF	TGCGCCAGCAGCCCAGGTACGGGATCTCGGCAGCCCCAGCATTTT
.	TRBV6-5	TRBD1	TRBJ2-1	CASGRGSHPYNEQFF	TGTGCCAGCGGCAGGGGGAGCCACCCCTACAATGAGCAGTTCTTC
.	TRBV9	.	TRBJ2-3	CASSVQGASTDTQYF	TGTGCCAGCAGCGTACAAGGGGCTAGCACAGATACGCAGTATTTT
.	TRBV12-3/TRBV12-4	TRBD1	TRBJ1-1	CASGTGVNTEAFF	TGTGCCAGCGGGACAGGGGTAAACACTGAAGCTTTCTTT
.	TRBV2	TRBD2	TRBJ2-1	CASAGTSIYNEQFF	TGTGCCAGCGCCGGGACTAGTATCTACAATGAGCAGTTCTTC
.	TRBV5-1	TRBD1	TRBJ2-4	CASSLGQGNIQYF	TGCGCCAGCAGCTTGGGACAGGGAAACATTCAGTACTTC
few	TRBV11-2	TRBD2	TRBJ2-1	CASRASGSSYNEQFF	TGTGCCAGCAGGGCTAGCGGGAGCTCCTACAATGAGCAGTTCTTC
.	TRBV6-5	.	TRBJ2-1	CASRFRNEQFF	TGTGCCAGCAGGTTCCGCAATGAGCAGTTCTTC
.	TRBV6-2/TRBV6-3	TRBD1	TRBJ1-1	CASSYSTGTGLGGTEAFF	TGTGCCAGCAGTTACTCGACTGGGACAGGGCTGGGTGGCACTGAAGCTTTCTTT
.	TRBV2	.	TRBJ2-5	CASSEEGGHETQYF	TGTGCCAGCAGTGAAGAGGGGGGGCACGAGACCCAGTACTTC
once	TRBV6-6	TRBD2	TRBJ2-2	CASSLKVLAGGTNTGELFF	TGTGCCAGCAGTCTAAAAGTACTAGCGGGGGGGACGAACACCGGGGAGCTGTTTTTT
.	TRBV6-2/TRBV6-3	TRBD1	TRBJ1-6	CASSSIPGQRSSYNSPLHF	TGTGCCAGCAGTTCCATCCCGGGACAGAGAAGCTCCTATAATTCACCCCTCCACTTT
.	TRBV7-3	.	TRBJ1-1	CASSLTPRRNTEAFF	TGTGCCAGCAGCTTAACCCCGCGGCGGAACACTGAAGCTTTCTTT
.	TRBV11-2	TRBD2	TRBJ2-5	CASSPPLAGPLLYQETQYF	TGTGCCAGCAGCCCCCCACTAGCGGGACCTCTCCTGTACCAAGAGACCCAGTACTTC
.	TRBV7-2	.	TRBJ1-6	CASSLTPGDSPLHF	TGTGCCAGCAGCTTAACCCCAGGGGATTCACCCCTCCACTTT
.	TRBV12-3/TRBV12-4	.	TRBJ2-3	CASSSQGRDTQYF	TGTGCCAGCAGTTCACAGGGGAGGGATACGCAGTATTTT
.	TRBV5-1	TRBD1	TRBJ1-5	CASSSGTGAYSNQPQHF	TGCGCCAGCAGCTCCGGGACAGGGGCCTATAGCAATCAGCCCCAGCATTTT